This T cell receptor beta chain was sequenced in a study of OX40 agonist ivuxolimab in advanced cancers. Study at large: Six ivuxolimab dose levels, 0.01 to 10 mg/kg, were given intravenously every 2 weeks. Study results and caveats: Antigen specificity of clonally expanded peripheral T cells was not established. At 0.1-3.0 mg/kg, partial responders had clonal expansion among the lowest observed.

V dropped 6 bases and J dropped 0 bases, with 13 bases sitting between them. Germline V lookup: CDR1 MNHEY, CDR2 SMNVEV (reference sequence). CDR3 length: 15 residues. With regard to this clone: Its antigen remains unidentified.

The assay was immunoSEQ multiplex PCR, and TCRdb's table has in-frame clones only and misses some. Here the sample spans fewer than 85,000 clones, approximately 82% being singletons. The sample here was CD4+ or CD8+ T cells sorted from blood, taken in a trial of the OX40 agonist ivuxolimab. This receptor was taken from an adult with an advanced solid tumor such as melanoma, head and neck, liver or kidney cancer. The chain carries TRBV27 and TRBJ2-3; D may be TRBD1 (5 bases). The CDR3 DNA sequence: TGTGCCAGCAGATTGGGCGACAGTAGCACAGATACGCAGTATTTT. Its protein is CASRLGDSSTDTQYF.